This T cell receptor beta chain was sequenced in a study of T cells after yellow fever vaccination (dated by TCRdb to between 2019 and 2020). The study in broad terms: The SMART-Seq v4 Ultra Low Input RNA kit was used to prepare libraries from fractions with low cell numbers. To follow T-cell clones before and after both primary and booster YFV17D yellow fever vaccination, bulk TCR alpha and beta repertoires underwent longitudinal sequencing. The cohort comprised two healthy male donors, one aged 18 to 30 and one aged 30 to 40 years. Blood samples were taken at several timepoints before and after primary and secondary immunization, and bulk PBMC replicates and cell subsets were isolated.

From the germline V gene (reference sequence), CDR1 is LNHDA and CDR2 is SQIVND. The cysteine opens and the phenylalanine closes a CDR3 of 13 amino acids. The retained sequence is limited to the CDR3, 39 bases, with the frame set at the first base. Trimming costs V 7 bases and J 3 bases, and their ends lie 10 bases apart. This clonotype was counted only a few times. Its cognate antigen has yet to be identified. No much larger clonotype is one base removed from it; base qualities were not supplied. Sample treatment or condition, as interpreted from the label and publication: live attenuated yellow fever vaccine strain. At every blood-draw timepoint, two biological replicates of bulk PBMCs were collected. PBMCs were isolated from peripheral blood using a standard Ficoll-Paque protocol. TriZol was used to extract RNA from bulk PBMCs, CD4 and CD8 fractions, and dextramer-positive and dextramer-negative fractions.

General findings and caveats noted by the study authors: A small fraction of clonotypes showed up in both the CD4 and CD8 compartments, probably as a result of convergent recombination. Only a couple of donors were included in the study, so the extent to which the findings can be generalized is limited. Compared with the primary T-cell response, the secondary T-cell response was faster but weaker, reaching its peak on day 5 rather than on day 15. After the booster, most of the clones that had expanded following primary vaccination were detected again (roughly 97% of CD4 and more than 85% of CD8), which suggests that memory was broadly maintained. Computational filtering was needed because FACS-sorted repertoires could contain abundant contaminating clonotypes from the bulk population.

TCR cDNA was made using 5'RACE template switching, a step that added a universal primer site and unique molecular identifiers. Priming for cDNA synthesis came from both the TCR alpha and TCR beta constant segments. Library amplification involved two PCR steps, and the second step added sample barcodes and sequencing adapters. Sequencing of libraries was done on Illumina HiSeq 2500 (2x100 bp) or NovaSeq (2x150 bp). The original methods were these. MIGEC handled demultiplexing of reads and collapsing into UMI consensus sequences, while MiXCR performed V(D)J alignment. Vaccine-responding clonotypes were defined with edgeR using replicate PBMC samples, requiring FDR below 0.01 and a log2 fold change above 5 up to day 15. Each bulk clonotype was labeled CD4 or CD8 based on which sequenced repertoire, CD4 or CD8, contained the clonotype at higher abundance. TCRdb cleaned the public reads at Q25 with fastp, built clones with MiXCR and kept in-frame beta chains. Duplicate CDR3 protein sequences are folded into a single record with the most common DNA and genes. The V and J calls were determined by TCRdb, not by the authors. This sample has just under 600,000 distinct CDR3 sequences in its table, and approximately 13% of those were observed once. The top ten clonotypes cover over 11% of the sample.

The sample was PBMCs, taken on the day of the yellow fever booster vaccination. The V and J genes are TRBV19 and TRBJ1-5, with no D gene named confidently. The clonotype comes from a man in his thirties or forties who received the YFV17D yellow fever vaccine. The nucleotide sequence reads TGTGCCAGTACCCACAGTCTCAATCAGCCCCAGCATTTT. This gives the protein CASTHSLNQPQHF.